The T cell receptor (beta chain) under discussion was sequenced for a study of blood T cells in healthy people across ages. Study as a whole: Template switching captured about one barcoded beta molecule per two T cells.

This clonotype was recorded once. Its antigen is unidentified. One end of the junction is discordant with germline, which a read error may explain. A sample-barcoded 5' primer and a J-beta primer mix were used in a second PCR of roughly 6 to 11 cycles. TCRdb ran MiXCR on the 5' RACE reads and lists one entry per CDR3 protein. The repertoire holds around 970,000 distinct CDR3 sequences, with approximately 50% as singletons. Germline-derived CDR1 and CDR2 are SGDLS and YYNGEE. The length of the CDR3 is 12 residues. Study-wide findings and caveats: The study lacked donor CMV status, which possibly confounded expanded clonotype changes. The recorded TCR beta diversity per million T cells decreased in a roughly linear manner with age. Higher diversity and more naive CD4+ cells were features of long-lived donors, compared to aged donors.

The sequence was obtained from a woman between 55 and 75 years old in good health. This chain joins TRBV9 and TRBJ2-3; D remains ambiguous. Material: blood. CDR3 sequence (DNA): TGTGCCGGCAGCGCTTACGCAGATACGCAGTATTTT. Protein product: CAGSAYADTQYF. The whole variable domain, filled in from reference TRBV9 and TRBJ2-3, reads DSGVTQTPKHLITATGQRVTLRCSPRSGDLSVYWYQQSLDQGLQFLIQYYNGEERAKGNILERFSAQQFPDLHSELNLSSLELGDSALYFCAGSAYADTQYFGPGTRLTVL.